This entry concerns a single T cell receptor (beta chain). Its antigen is undetermined. Germline lookup yields CDR1 SGHRS and CDR2 YFSETQ. There are 14 residues in the CDR3. The data belong to a study of blood T cells in healthy people across ages. Combining a sample-barcoded 5' primer with a J-beta primer mix, a second PCR ran for roughly 7 to 12 cycles. In TCRdb, the 5' RACE reads were re-called with MiXCR into one record per CDR3 protein. Among over 600,000 distinct CDR3 sequences listed, 20% to 25% were seen once. Study conclusions and caveats: TCR beta diversity was tightly associated with the proportion of naive T cells. Donors of long life had a larger count of naive CD4+ cells and greater diversity than aged donors.

The chain has TRBV5-1 and TRBJ2-5; no clear D. The assigned J gene may be wrong: the sequence end matches TRBJ2-7 better. This receptor was identified in a man between 65 and 80 years old in good health. The specimen was blood. In nucleotides, the CDR3 is TGCGCCAGCAGCTTGGTCTTCAGGAGCTACGAGCAGTACTTC. This sequence encodes CASSLVFRSYEQYF.